Given below is one T cell receptor beta chain in context. Its specificity is unknown. This CDR3 has 14 amino acids. Trimming cost V 5 bases and J 5 bases, with 12 bases left between them. The germline CDR1 and CDR2 sequences are MNHEY and SVGEGT. This entry is derived from a study of T cell responses to AZD1222 COVID-19 vaccine. Findings and caveats of the study: The donors showed a predominance of white British ancestry and of females, with possible underestimation of clonal diversity.

Here immunoSEQ multiplex PCR was the method, and the copy in TCRdb shows in-frame clones only, minus some. The top ten clones hold around 2.3% of a sample with 90,000 to 140,000 clones, around 87% of them seen once. V and J are TRBV6-2 or TRBV6-3 and TRBJ2-2, with D unclear. This sequence was found in an adult in good health. The sequencing here drew on peripheral blood, taken on day 0 of AZD1222 vaccination. The CDR3 is CASSPTPETGELFF. CDR3 DNA sequence: TGTGCCAGCAGTCCCACGCCTGAAACCGGGGAGCTGTTTTTT.